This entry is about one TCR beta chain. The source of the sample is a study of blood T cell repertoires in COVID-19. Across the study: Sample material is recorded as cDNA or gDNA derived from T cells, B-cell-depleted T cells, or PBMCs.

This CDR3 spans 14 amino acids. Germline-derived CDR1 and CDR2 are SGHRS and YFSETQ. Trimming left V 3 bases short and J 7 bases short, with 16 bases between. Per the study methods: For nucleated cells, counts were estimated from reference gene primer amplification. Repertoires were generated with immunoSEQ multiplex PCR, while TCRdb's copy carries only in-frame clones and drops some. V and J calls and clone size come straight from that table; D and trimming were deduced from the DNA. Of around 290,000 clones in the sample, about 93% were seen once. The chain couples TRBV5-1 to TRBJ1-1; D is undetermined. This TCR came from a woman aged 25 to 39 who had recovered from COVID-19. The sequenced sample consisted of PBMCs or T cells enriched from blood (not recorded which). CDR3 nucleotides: TGCGCCAGCAGCTACCGGGAGACGGCTCATGAAGCTTTCTTT. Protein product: CASSYRETAHEAFF.